A single sample gave rise to the 20 T cell receptor beta chains below, sequenced in a study of response to subunit inactivated influenza vaccine. TCRdb passed the RT-PCR reads through MiXCR, listing each CDR3 protein once. The data contain about 570,000 distinct CDR3 sequences, 11% of them singletons. These data were also reused for a study on T cells expressing NK-cell markers. Per that paper: Synthesis of TCR beta cDNA relied on 5'RACE template switching carrying UMIs.

Here the sequenced sample was PBMCs from blood, taken on the day of vaccination. All receptors come from a man aged 45-60 years who received an inactivated influenza vaccine.

The gene calls are TRBV5-1 and TRBJ1-1, with a possible D match to TRBD1 (6 bases). Between the trimmed V and J ends, which lost 5 bases and 1 base, there was a span of 15 bases. The germline gives CDR1 SGHRS, CDR2 YFSETQ. The CDR3 spans 15 residues. The CDR3 region is CASRQTGQPNTEAFF. CDR3 DNA sequence: TGCGCCAGCAGGCAGACAGGACAGCCGAACACTGAAGCTTTCTTT.

This clonotype was seen only a few times. The CDR3 DNA is TGCAGTGCCACCACCGACGTGAGCTCCTACAATGAGCAGTTCTTC. This codes for CSATTDVSSYNEQFF. The genes are TRBV20-1 and TRBJ2-1; D unresolved. The V gene lost 6 bases and the J gene lost 0 bases, with 15 bases spanning the gap. The CDR3 runs 15 residues. Germline lookup yields CDR1 DFQATT and CDR2 SNEGSKA (reference sequence).

This clonotype turned up a few times. As DNA, the CDR3 is TGCGCCAGCAGCGAGGGACTAGCGGGAGTCTACGAGCAGTACTTC. It translates to CASSEGLAGVYEQYF. The chain is built from TRBV5-1 and TRBJ2-7; 14 bases map to TRBD2. Germline CDR1 and CDR2: SGHRS and YFSETQ. With V trimmed by 4 bases and J by 3 bases, 3 bases remained unmatched. The CDR3 runs 15 residues. Complete variable domain (other parts from reference TRBV5-1 and TRBJ2-7): KAGVTQTPRYLIKTRGQQVTLSCSPISGHRSVSWYQQTPGQGLQFLFEYFSETQRNKGNFPGRFSGRQFSNSRSEMNVSTLELGDSALYLCASSEGLAGVYEQYFGPGTRLTVT.

This clonotype was seen more than once but under ten times. This chain joins TRBV11-3 and TRBJ2-2, with D perhaps assigned TRBD1 or TRBD2 (5 bases each). The CDR3 sequence is 17 residues long. The germline V gene has CDR1 SGHNT and CDR2 YENEEA. The ends were cut back, 0 bases at V and 0 bases at J, with 11 bases in the middle. The CDR3 here is CASSLDLGGTNTGELFF. In nucleotides, the CDR3 is TGTGCCAGCAGCTTAGATCTTGGGGGAACGAACACCGGGGAGCTGTTTTTT. The full variable domain, in which reference TRBV11-3 and TRBJ2-2 provide the parts outside the CDR3, is EAGVVQSPRYKIIEKKQPVAFWCNPISGHNTLYWYLQNLGQGPELLIRYENEEAVDDSQLPKDRFSAERLKGVDSTLKIQPAELGDSAVYLCASSLDLGGTNTGELFFGEGSRLTVL.

This clonotype was picked up many times. V is TRBV29-1 and J is TRBJ2-7; D is ambiguous. V dropped 1 base and J dropped 6 bases, with 22 bases sitting between them. This CDR3 comprises 16 residues. Germline V CDR1 and CDR2: SQVTM, ANQGSEA. CDR3 loop: CSVEGLWWSHSGEQYF. DNA of the CDR3: TGCAGCGTTGAAGGGCTTTGGTGGTCCCATAGTGGCGAGCAGTACTTC.

This clonotype has a handful of counts. The chain combines TRBV20-1 with TRBJ2-7; tentatively, D is TRBD1 or TRBD2 (5 bases each). Trimming removed 6 bases from V and 5 bases from J, with 20 bases in between. Germline CDR1 and CDR2: DFQATT and SNEGSKA (reference sequence). The CDR3 sequence is 14 residues long. CDR3 sequence: CSAPRRRGMNEQYF. DNA for the CDR3: TGCAGTGCCCCCCGGCGACGGGGCATGAACGAGCAGTACTTC.

A few counts support this clonotype. The V and J genes are TRBV24-1 and TRBJ2-3; possibly TRBD1 for D (5 bases). Trimming stripped 0 bases from V and 2 bases from J, with 14 bases between. The CDR3 covers 17 residues. Germline values: CDR1 KGHDR, CDR2 SFDVKD. CDR3 protein: CATSDLHAGWDTDTQYF. The CDR3 DNA reads as TGTGCCACCAGTGATTTGCATGCAGGGTGGGACACAGATACGCAGTATTTT.

This clonotype was seen more than once but under ten times. The V and J genes are TRBV5-5 and TRBJ2-3; D is ambiguous. V lost 3 bases to trimming and J lost 0 bases, with 11 bases between them. The CDR3 loop spans 15 amino acids. Germline CDR1 and CDR2: SGHKS and YYEKEE (reference sequence). CDR3: CASSSDVLSTDTQYF. CDR3 nucleotides: TGTGCCAGCAGCTCGGACGTACTTAGCACAGATACGCAGTATTTT.

In its sample, this clonotype was seen a few times. V and J are TRBV5-1 and TRBJ2-1; 9 bases are shared with TRBD2. Germline trimming cut 3 bases from V and 7 bases from J; bases unmatched to any gene: 8. The germline V gene encodes CDR1 SGHRS and CDR2 YFSETQ. The CDR3 contains 15 residues. This CDR3 reads CASSSTSGSHNEQFF. The DNA for the CDR3 is TGCGCCAGCAGCTCGACTAGCGGATCCCATAATGAGCAGTTCTTC.

The sample holds a few counts of this clonotype. This chain links TRBV7-6 with TRBJ2-6; D not resolved. Trimming left V 5 bases short and J 3 bases short, with 14 bases between. CDR1 and CDR2 (germline): SGHVS, FNYEAQ. The length of the CDR3 is 16 residues. The CDR3 bases are TGTGCCAGCAGCCCAAAGTCATGGTTTGGGGCCAACGTCCTGACTTTC. Encoded protein: CASSPKSWFGANVLTF.

A few counts support this clonotype. Written as DNA, the CDR3 is TGCAGTGCTCGCAGGGGTCCTCAAGAGACCCAGTACTTC. Protein: CSARRGPQETQYF. J is TRBJ2-5 and V is TRBV20-1; weak D call: TRBD1 (6 bases). CDR1 DFQATT and CDR2 SNEGSKA come from the germline V gene (reference sequence). This CDR3 has 13 amino acids. The V and J ends lost 5 bases and 2 bases respectively, with 12 bases between them.

This clonotype was counted only a few times. The V and J genes are TRBV5-1 and TRBJ2-7, with 8 nucleotides matching TRBD2. Per germline, CDR1 SGHRS and CDR2 YFSETQ. Trimming cost V 4 bases and J 6 bases; bases outside gene matches: 15. The CDR3 runs 16 residues. CDR3 coding DNA: TGCGCCAGCAGCCCATCTTGGGCGGGGGGCCCCGGCGAGCAGTACTTC. Its translation: CASSPSWAGGPGEQYF.

This clonotype was observed a few times. The V gene is TRBV7-9, the J gene TRBJ2-1, with TRBD2 as a possible D gene (6 bases). The CDR3 is 15 amino acids. In germline, CDR1 is SEHNR, CDR2 FQNEAQ (reference sequence). V lost 7 bases and J lost 4, with 17 bases in between. CDR3 DNA: TGTGCCAGCACAAATGGGCGGGGTTCTTACAATGAGCAGTTCTTC. Encoded protein: CASTNGRGSYNEQFF.

This clonotype appeared a few times. The chain recombines TRBV4-3 with TRBJ2-1; possibly TRBD1 or TRBD2 for D (5 bases each). The CDR3 consists of 19 residues. The V end lost 0 bases, the J end lost 0 bases, and 18 bases lay between the germline ends. Germline CDR1 and CDR2: LGHNA and YSLEER. CDR3 DNA sequence: TGCGCCAGCAGCCAAGATGGGTGGGACGCTTCGAGCTCCTACAATGAGCAGTTCTTC. This codes for CASSQDGWDASSSYNEQFF.

This clonotype was seen at least ten times. V and J are TRBV12-3 or TRBV12-4 and TRBJ2-1, with 7 bases identical to TRBD1. This CDR3 is 16 amino acids long. Trimming took 7 bases from V and 0 from J; bases not matched to a gene: 9. The CDR3 DNA sequence: TGTGCCAGCACTCCGGGACAGAGATTCTCCTACAATGAGCAGTTCTTC. Its translation: CASTPGQRFSYNEQFF.

The rearrangement links TRBV28 to TRBJ2-7; no definite D call. Germline CDR1 MDHEN, CDR2 SYDVKM. Trimming removed 1 base at V and 1 base at J, with 17 bases between. The CDR3 is made up of 17 amino acids. CDR3 loop: CASSLYASTGGSYEQYF. DNA for the CDR3: TGTGCCAGCAGTTTATATGCGTCGACCGGCGGTTCCTACGAGCAGTACTTC.

In this sample, this clonotype turned up many times. The chain employs TRBV5-5 and TRBJ1-2; D unresolved. This CDR3 has 13 residues. V was clipped by 0 bases and J by 3 bases, with 6 bases between them. Germline CDR1 SGHKS, CDR2 YYEKEE (reference sequence). CDR3 coding DNA: TGTGCCAGCAGCTTGGGGGCAGACTATGGCTACACCTTC. Amino acids: CASSLGADYGYTF. The whole variable domain, remainder taken from reference TRBV5-5 and TRBJ1-2, is DAGVTQSPTHLIKTRGQQVTLRCSPISGHKSVSWYQQVLGQGPQFIFQYYEKEERGRGNFPDRFSARQFPNYSSELNVNALLLGDSALYLCASSLGADYGYTFGSGTRLTVV.

DNA for the CDR3: TGTGCCAGCAGGCTAGCGGGAGTGAAGAATGAGCAGTTCTTC. Its translation: CASRLAGVKNEQFF. The J gene is TRBJ2-1, the V gene TRBV6-1; 10 nucleotides line up with TRBD2. The CDR3 consists of 14 residues. With 6 bases clipped from V and 7 bases from J, the junction kept 6 bases outside the gene matches. Looked up from germline, CDR1 is MNHNS and CDR2 is SASEGT.

This clonotype was recorded a few times. The chain uses TRBV5-1 and TRBJ1-2; the D gene is possibly TRBD1 (6 bases). V gave up 1 base and J gave up 0 bases, with 13 bases separating them. This CDR3 region has 16 residues. Germline-derived CDR1 and CDR2 are SGHRS and YFSETQ. The chain's CDR3 is CASSLSTGKSNYGYTF. The DNA for the CDR3 is TGCGCCAGCAGCTTGAGCACAGGGAAATCTAACTATGGCTACACCTTC.

V usage is TRBV9 and J usage is TRBJ1-1; D is ambiguous. V lost 10 bases, J lost 1 base, and 20 bases lay in between. Looked up from germline, CDR1 is SGDLS and CDR2 is YYNGEE. The CDR3 length is 15 residues. Here the CDR3 DNA reads TGTGCCCATGTCAGATCTTCGCAGAAGAACACTGAAGCTTTCTTT. Translated: CAHVRSSQKNTEAFF.